Below, 30 T cell receptor beta chains from the same sample are listed, as sequenced in a study of T-cell reconstitution after alpha-beta-depleted transplantation in children. A TCRbeta library incorporating unique molecular identifiers was prepared. Via MiXCR, TCRdb re-called the PCR reads, giving one row per CDR3 protein. The sample carries about 98,000 distinct CDR3 sequences, 20% to 30% recorded once. Sequencing was performed on PBMCs, taken before TCRalphabeta/CD19-depleted stem cell transplant. Receptors originate from a boy under 10 years old with acute lymphoblastic leukemia, due to receive a stem cell transplant.

Regarding this clonotype: This sequence may be a read error, since a much larger clone differs from it by one base. This chain connects TRBV5-5 to TRBJ2-1; D perhaps matches TRBD2 (5 bases). This CDR3 contains 13 residues. Germline CDR1 reads SGHKS; CDR2 reads YYEKEE (reference sequence). CDR3 nucleotide sequence: TGTTCCAGCGGTCTTCGTAGATACAATGAGCAGTTCTTC. This translates into CSSGLRRYNEQFF. The whole variable domain, filled in from reference TRBV5-5 and TRBJ2-1, reads DAGVTQSPTHLIKTRGQQVTLRCSPISGHKSVSWYQQVLGQGPQFIFQYYEKEERGRGNFPDRFSARQFPNYSSELNVNALLLGDSALYLCSSGLRRYNEQFFGPGTRLTVL.

The chain recombines TRBV6-6 with TRBJ1-1; D ambiguous. V shed 6 bases and J shed 6 bases, with 14 bases lying between them. Germline V CDR1 and CDR2: MNHNY, SVGAGI (reference sequence). The CDR3 runs 13 residues. The CDR3 protein is CASSPSGGSEAFF. DNA for the CDR3: TGTGCCAGCAGCCCCTCGGGCGGGTCTGAAGCTTTCTTT.

The V and J genes are TRBV4-1 and TRBJ1-4; 9 bases line up with TRBD1. CDR1 is MGHRA, CDR2 YSYEKL, per germline. The CDR3 length is 16 residues. V lost 0 bases and J lost 7; bases outside the gene matches: 6. CDR3 protein: CASSQDSGTGPEKLFF. The CDR3 DNA sequence: TGCGCCAGCAGCCAAGATAGCGGGACAGGGCCTGAAAAACTGTTTTTT.

This clonotype was counted ten times or more. The chain links TRBV28 to TRBJ2-7, with D perhaps TRBD1 (5 bases). The CDR3 runs to 15 residues. CDR1 and CDR2 from the germline V gene are MDHEN and SYDVKM. The V gene lost 6 bases and the J gene lost 2 bases, with 17 bases spanning the gap. The CDR3 region is CASRPPDKPPYEQYF. CDR3 DNA sequence: TGTGCCAGCAGACCCCCGGACAAGCCTCCCTACGAGCAGTACTTC.

This clonotype occurred a few times. The chain has TRBV5-1 and TRBJ1-4; D not certain. The V and J ends lost 8 bases and 5 bases respectively, with 13 bases between them. This CDR3 region has 13 residues. The germline gives CDR1 SGHRS, CDR2 YFSETQ. The CDR3 spells CASQNSINEKLFF. The CDR3 DNA reads as TGCGCCAGTCAAAACAGCATCAATGAAAAACTGTTTTTT.

As for this clonotype: A much larger clone differs from this one at a single base, so this may be a read error. This chain connects TRBV20-1 to TRBJ2-3; 7 bases map to TRBD2. The CDR3 is 15 amino acids. In germline, CDR1 is DFQATT, CDR2 SNEGSKA (reference sequence). The CDR3 sequence: CSAAPSGVSTHTQYF. The CDR3 DNA is TGCAGTGCCGCGCCTAGCGGAGTAAGCACACATACGCAGTATTTT.

This chain links TRBV7-3 with TRBJ2-7; D not resolved. Per germline, CDR1 SGHTA and CDR2 FQGTGA. V lost 2 bases, J lost 3 bases, and 8 bases lay in between. There are 13 residues in the CDR3. As DNA, the CDR3 is TGTGCCAGCAGCTTAGACCAAAACTACGAGCAGTACTTC. Its protein product is CASSLDQNYEQYF.

The V call is TRBV18, the J call TRBJ2-1; D is undetermined. Germline V gives CDR1 KGHSH, CDR2 LQKENI. CDR3 size: 14 residues. V shed 5 bases and J shed 1 base, with 9 bases lying between them. The CDR3 reads CASSAQRSYNEQFF. CDR3 nucleotides: TGTGCCAGCTCAGCCCAACGGTCCTACAATGAGCAGTTCTTC.

This clonotype was picked up a small number of times. This chain connects TRBV19 to TRBJ1-2, with 9 bases matching TRBD1. There are 13 residues in the CDR3. Per germline, CDR1 LNHDA and CDR2 SQIVND (reference sequence). V was clipped by 4 bases and J by 6 bases; unmatched bases: 3. CDR3 protein: CASSTTGGDGYTF. CDR3 nucleotide sequence: TGTGCCAGTAGTACTACAGGGGGCGATGGCTACACCTTC.

The chain links TRBV4-1 to TRBJ2-3; D gene unclear. The CDR3 is 17 amino acids. Germline V gene lookup returns CDR1 MGHRA and CDR2 YSYEKL. V lost 0 bases and J lost 4, with 17 bases in between. CDR3 in DNA: TGCGCCAGCAGCCAAGATAGGGCAGGCGTCCCTCCAGATACGCAGTATTTT. This translates into CASSQDRAGVPPDTQYF.

V gene TRBV30 combines with J gene TRBJ1-3, with 7 bases fitting TRBD1. Germline-derived CDR1 and CDR2 are GTSNPN and SVGIG (reference sequence). J was trimmed by 0 bases and V by 7 bases; bases with no gene match: 6. The CDR3 covers 14 residues. CDR3 region: CASHRDSSGNTIYF. CDR3 nucleotide sequence: TGTGCCTCCCATAGGGACAGCTCTGGAAACACCATATATTTT.

This clonotype turned up a few times. The gene calls are TRBV10-3 and TRBJ2-3, with D tentatively TRBD2 (6 bases). Trimming took off 2 bases at V and 0 bases at J, with 12 bases between the two ends. Per germline, CDR1 ENHRY and CDR2 SYGVKD. CDR3 length: 16 amino acids. DNA for the CDR3: TGTGCCATCAGTGAGAGTGCAGGGACTAGCACAGATACGCAGTATTTT. Amino acids: CAISESAGTSTDTQYF.

The chain recombines TRBV20-1 with TRBJ2-3, with D perhaps assigned TRBD1 or TRBD2 (6 bases each). The ends were cut back, 3 bases at V and 0 bases at J, with 13 bases in the middle. The CDR3 length is 15 residues. The V gene's germline CDR1 is DFQATT and CDR2 SNEGSKA (reference sequence). In DNA form, the CDR3 reads TGCAGTGCTAGTCCTACAGGGACTAGCACAGATACGCAGTATTTT. Protein product: CSASPTGTSTDTQYF.

A remark on this clonotype: Just one base apart from a much larger clone, this may be a read error. The chain couples TRBV20-1 to TRBJ1-1, with 7 bases aligning to TRBD1. The CDR3 sequence is 11 residues long. Per germline, CDR1 DFQATT and CDR2 SNEGSKA (reference sequence). CDR3 DNA: TGCATGGTTGGGACAGACACTGAAGCTTTCTTT. Translated: CMVGTDTEAFF.

The rearrangement joins TRBV4-1 to TRBJ2-3, with D possibly being TRBD2 (6 bases). Germline V gives CDR1 MGHRA, CDR2 YSYEKL. This CDR3 contains 14 residues. Trimming shortened V by 5 bases and J by 2 bases, and 11 bases separated the two germline ends. The CDR3 loop is CASSLAEVTDTQYF. The CDR3 coding sequence is TGCGCCAGCAGCTTAGCGGAGGTCACAGATACGCAGTATTTT.

This clonotype appeared many times. This sequence joins TRBV28 and TRBJ2-7; tentatively, D is TRBD1 or TRBD2 (5 bases each). CDR1 and CDR2 from the germline V gene are MDHEN and SYDVKM. V was trimmed by 5 bases and J by 3 bases, leaving 11 bases between them. The CDR3 loop spans 13 amino acids. CDR3 DNA: TGTGCCAGCAGTCCCCGGGACCTCTACGAGCAGTACTTC. Its translation is CASSPRDLYEQYF.

The CDR3 nucleotides read TGTGCCAGCAGTGAGGGCCCTCGGGAGACCCAGTACTTC. Translating it yields CASSEGPRETQYF. The chain recombines TRBV2 with TRBJ2-5; D call uncertain. The CDR3 consists of 13 residues. Trimming left V 3 bases short and J 5 bases short, with 10 bases between. Germline CDR1 reads SNHLY; CDR2 reads FYNNEI.

This clonotype was counted only a few times. This chain links TRBV11-1 with TRBJ2-2; TRBD2 agrees at 8 bases. From germline, CDR1 is SGHAT and CDR2 FQDESV (reference sequence). CDR3 length: 15 amino acids. Trimming took 5 bases from V and 0 from J; bases not matched to a gene: 2. The CDR3 reads CASSPGLANTGELFF. As DNA, the CDR3 is TGTGCCAGCAGCCCGGGACTAGCGAACACCGGGGAGCTGTTTTTT.

The V gene is TRBV7-2, the J gene TRBJ2-7; tentatively, D is TRBD2 (5 bases). This CDR3 comprises 15 residues. Germline V gene sequence: CDR1 SGHTA, CDR2 FQGNSA. V shed 3 bases and J shed 4 bases, with 16 bases lying between them. CDR3 sequence reads: CASSFDSAMGYEQYF. The CDR3 DNA reads as TGTGCCAGCAGCTTCGATAGCGCTATGGGGTACGAGCAGTACTTC.

V is TRBV15 and J is TRBJ2-3; 7 nucleotides align to TRBD2. After removal of 3 bases from V and 8 bases from J, the junction contained 11 bases not matched to a gene. Germline values: CDR1 LNHNV, CDR2 YYDKDF (reference sequence). The CDR3 is 15 amino acids. The CDR3 spells CATSRASGAPGTQYF. The CDR3 DNA sequence: TGTGCCACCAGCAGGGCTAGCGGAGCCCCTGGTACGCAGTATTTT.

This clonotype was counted at least ten times. The V gene is TRBV28, the J gene TRBJ2-7; possibly TRBD1 for D (6 bases). This CDR3 contains 13 residues. V lost 3 bases and J lost 5, with 11 bases in between. The germline V gene encodes CDR1 MDHEN and CDR2 SYDVKM. The DNA for the CDR3 is TGTGCCAGCAGTTTGAACAGGGCCCACGAGCAGTACTTC. Its protein product is CASSLNRAHEQYF.

This clonotype was recorded a few times. The gene calls are TRBV27 and TRBJ1-2; D is perhaps TRBD1 (6 bases). Per germline, CDR1 MNHEY and CDR2 SMNVEV (reference sequence). CDR3 length: 16 residues. V was trimmed by 2 bases and J by 8 bases, leaving 21 bases between them. The CDR3 sequence: CASSLLLKGVPRGYTF. CDR3 nucleotide sequence: TGTGCCAGCAGTTTACTTTTGAAGGGGGTGCCTCGGGGCTACACCTTC.

The chain is built from TRBV9 and TRBJ2-2, with 12 nucleotides matching TRBD2. The junction had 4 bases not matched to a gene; V was cut back by 5 bases and J by 5 bases. CDR1 SGDLS and CDR2 YYNGEE come from the germline V gene. The CDR3 runs to 15 residues. CDR3 sequence reads: CASRKTSGSTGELFF. In DNA, the CDR3 is TGTGCCAGCAGGAAGACTAGCGGGAGTACCGGGGAGCTGTTTTTT.

The CDR3 is CSVSGLAGRRTDTQYF. Here the CDR3 DNA reads TGCAGCGTTTCCGGACTAGCGGGACGGCGCACAGATACGCAGTATTTT. The V and J genes are TRBV29-1 and TRBJ2-3; 12 bases agree with TRBD2. The germline CDR1 and CDR2 sequences are SQVTM and ANQGSEA. Trimming took 5 bases from V and 1 from J; bases not matched to a gene: 7. The CDR3 sequence is 16 residues long.

About this clonotype: One junction end does not reproduce the germline sequence, and a read error may be involved. This chain uses TRBV4-3 with TRBJ2-1; 12 bases fit TRBD2. Per the germline V gene, CDR1 is LGHNA and CDR2 is YSLEER. CDR3 size: 16 residues. The CDR3 region is CASSQRTSGTYNGQFF. Here the CDR3 DNA reads TGCGCCAGCAGCCAACGGACTAGCGGGACCTACAATGGGCAGTTCTTC.

This sequence joins TRBV27 and TRBJ2-7, with TRBD2 as a possible D gene (5 bases). There are 14 residues in the CDR3. V was cut by 5 bases and J by 0 bases, with 11 bases left in between. Germline CDR1 reads MNHEY; CDR2 reads SMNVEV (reference sequence). The CDR3, as DNA: TGTGCCAGCAGTCCTAGACTATTCTCCTACGAGCAGTACTTC. Protein: CASSPRLFSYEQYF.

V usage is TRBV7-9 and J usage is TRBJ1-5; no definite D call. CDR1 and CDR2 (germline): SEHNR, FQNEAQ (reference sequence). The CDR3 runs 14 residues. V lost 8 bases and J 2 bases, leaving 13 bases between the germline ends. As DNA, the CDR3 is TGTGCCAGCCGCGCGGCCCTTGGCAATCAGCCCCAGCATTTT. It encodes CASRAALGNQPQHF.

In its sample, this clonotype was seen a few times. For the CDR3, the DNA is TGTGCCAGCAGCTTATTTCGGAGCGGAGGGTATGCCGGGGAGCTGTTTTTT. This encodes CASSLFRSGGYAGELFF. The chain uses TRBV7-8 and TRBJ2-2; tentatively, D is TRBD2 (6 bases). CDR1 is SGHVS and CDR2 is FQNEAQ in the germline V gene. V lost 2 bases, J lost 6 bases, and 19 bases lay in between. CDR3 length equals 17 residues.

This chain connects TRBV27 to TRBJ2-5; tentatively, D is TRBD2 (6 bases). The CDR3 extends over 15 amino acids. V was shortened by 3 bases and J by 4 bases, with 15 bases between the two germline ends. The germline V gene encodes CDR1 MNHEY and CDR2 SMNVEV (reference sequence). CDR3 sequence (DNA): TGTGCCAGCAGTTTTGGCGGGGCGGTGGGAGAGACCCAGTACTTC. It specifies CASSFGGAVGETQYF.

V and J are TRBV20-1 and TRBJ2-5; the D is unclear. V was shortened by 6 bases and J by 5 bases, with 10 bases between the two germline ends. The CDR3 is made up of 11 amino acids. CDR1 and CDR2 from the germline V gene are DFQATT and SNEGSKA (reference sequence). CDR3 amino acids: CSAGSGETQYF. The CDR3 DNA follows: TGCAGTGCCGGCTCCGGGGAGACCCAGTACTTC.